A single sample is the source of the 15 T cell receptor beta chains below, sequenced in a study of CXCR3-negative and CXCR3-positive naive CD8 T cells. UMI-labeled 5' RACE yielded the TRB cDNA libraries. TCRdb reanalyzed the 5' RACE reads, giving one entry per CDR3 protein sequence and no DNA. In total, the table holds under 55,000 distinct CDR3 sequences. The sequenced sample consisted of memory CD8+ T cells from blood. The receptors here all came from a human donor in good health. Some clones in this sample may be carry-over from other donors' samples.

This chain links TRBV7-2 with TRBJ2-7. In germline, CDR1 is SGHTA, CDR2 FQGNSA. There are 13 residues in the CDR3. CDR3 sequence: CASSFRQAYEQYF.

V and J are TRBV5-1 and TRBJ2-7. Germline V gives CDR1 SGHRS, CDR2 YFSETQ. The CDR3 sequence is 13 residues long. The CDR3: CASSLDGDYEQYF.

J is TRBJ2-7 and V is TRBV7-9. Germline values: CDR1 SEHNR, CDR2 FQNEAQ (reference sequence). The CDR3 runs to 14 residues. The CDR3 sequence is CASSLAGSVYEQYF. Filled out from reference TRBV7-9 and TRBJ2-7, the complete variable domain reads DTGVSQNPRHKITKRGQNVTFRCDPISEHNRLYWYRQTLGQGPEFLTYFQNEAQLEKSRLLSDRFSAERPKGSFSTLEIQRTEQGDSAMYLCASSLAGSVYEQYFGPGTRLTVT.

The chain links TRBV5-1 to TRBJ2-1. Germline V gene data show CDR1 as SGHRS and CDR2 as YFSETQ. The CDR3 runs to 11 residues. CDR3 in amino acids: CASSPAREQFF.

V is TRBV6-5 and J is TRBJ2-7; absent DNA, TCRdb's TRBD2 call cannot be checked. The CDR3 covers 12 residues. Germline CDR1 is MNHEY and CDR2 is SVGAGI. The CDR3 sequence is CASDWEGYEQYF.

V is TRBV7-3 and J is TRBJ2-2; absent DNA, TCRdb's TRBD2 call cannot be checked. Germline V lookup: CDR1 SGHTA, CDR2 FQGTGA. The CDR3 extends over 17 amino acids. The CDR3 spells CASSLWAGGQPGGELFF.

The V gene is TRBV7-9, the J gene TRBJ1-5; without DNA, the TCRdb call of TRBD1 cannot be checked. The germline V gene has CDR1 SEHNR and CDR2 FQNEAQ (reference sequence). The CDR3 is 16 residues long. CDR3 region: CASSPSDRVRAQPQHF.

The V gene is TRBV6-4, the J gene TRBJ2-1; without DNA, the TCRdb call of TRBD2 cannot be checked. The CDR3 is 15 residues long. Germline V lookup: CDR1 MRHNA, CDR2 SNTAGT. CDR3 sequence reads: CASSDPGLASNEQFF.

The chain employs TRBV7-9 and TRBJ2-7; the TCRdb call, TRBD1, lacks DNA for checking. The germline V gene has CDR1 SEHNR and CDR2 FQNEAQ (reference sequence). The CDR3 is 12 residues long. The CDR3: CASSSRGYEQYF.

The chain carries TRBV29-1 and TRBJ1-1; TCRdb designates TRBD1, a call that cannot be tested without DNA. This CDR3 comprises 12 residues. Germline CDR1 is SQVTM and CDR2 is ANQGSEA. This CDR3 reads CSGGTGDSEAFF.

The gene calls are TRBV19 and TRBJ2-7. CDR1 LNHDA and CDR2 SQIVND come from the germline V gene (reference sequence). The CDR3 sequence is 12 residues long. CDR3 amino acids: CASSGGSYEQYF.

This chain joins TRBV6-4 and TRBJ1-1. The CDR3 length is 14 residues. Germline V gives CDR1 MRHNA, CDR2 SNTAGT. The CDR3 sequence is CASSAGGENTEAFF.

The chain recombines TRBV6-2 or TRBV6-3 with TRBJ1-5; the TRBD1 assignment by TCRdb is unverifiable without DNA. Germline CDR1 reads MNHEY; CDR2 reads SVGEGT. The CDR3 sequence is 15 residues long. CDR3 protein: CASSPQGDAYQPQHF.

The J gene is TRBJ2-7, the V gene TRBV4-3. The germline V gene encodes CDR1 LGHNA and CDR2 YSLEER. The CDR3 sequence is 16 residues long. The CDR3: CASSQDGVGIPYEQYF.

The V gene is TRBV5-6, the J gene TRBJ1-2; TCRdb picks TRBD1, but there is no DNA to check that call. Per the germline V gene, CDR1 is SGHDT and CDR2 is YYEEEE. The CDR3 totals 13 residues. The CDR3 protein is CASSTRTADGYTF.